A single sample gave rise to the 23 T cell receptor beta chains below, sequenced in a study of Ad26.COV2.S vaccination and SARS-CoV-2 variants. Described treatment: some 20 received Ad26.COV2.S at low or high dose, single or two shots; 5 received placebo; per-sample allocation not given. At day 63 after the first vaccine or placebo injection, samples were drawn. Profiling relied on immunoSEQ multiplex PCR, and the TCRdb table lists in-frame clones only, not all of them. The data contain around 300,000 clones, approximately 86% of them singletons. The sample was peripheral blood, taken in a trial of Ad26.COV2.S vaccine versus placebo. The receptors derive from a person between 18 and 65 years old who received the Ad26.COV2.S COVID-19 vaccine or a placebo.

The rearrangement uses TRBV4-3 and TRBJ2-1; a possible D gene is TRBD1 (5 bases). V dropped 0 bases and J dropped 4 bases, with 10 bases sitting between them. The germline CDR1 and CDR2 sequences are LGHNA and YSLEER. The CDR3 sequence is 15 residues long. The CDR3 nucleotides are TGCGCCAGCAGCCAAGACAGGGATCGTTACAATGAGCAGTTCTTC. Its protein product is CASSQDRDRYNEQFF.

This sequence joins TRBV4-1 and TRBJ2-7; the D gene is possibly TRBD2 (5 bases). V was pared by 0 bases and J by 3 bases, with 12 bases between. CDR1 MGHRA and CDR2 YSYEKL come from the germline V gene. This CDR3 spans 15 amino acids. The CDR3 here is CASSQDLQRSYEQYF. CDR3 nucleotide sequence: TGCGCCAGCAGCCAAGATCTGCAGCGGAGCTACGAGCAGTACTTC.

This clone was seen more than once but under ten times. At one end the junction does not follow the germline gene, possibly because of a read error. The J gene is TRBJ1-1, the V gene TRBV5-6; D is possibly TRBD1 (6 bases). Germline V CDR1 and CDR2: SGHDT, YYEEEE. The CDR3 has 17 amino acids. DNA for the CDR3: TGCGCCCGCGGGGGGGCGGGGCCCACCGGCAAGTTCACTGAAGCTTTCTTT. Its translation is CARGGAGPTGKFTEAFF.

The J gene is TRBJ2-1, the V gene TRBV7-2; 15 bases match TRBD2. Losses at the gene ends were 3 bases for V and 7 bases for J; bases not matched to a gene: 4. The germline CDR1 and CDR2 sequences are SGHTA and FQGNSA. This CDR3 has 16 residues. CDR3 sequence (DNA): TGTGCCAGCAGCTTCTCTGGGACTAGCGGGGGGAATGAGCAGTTCTTC. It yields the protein CASSFSGTSGGNEQFF.

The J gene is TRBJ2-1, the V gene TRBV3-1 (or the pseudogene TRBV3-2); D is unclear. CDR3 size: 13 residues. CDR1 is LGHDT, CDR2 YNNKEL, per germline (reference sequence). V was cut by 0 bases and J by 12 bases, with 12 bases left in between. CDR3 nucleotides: TGTGCCAGCAGCCAAGAGTCCCTGCTCGGGCAGTTCTTC. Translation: CASSQESLLGQFF.

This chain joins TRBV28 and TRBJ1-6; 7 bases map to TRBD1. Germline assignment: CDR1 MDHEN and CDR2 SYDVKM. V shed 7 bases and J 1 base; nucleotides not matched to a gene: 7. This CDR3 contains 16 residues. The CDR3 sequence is CASTTGAASYNSPLHF. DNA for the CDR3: TGTGCCAGCACTACAGGGGCTGCATCCTATAATTCACCCCTCCACTTT.

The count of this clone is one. CDR3 loop: CASSLKAPGYQETQYF. In DNA, the CDR3 is TGTGCCAGCAGTTTAAAAGCGCCCGGGTACCAAGAGACCCAGTACTTC. The chain carries TRBV27 and TRBJ2-5; D is undetermined. Germline CDR1 and CDR2: MNHEY and SMNVEV (reference sequence). CDR3 length: 16 amino acids. The V end was cut by 2 bases, the J end by 0 bases, with 13 bases between.

CDR3 protein: CASSLVRGPMNTEAFF. In nucleotides, the CDR3 is TGCGCCAGCAGCTTGGTTAGGGGACCGATGAACACTGAAGCTTTCTTT. The chain recombines TRBV5-1 with TRBJ1-1; weak D call: TRBD1 (5 bases). Deletions cut 0 bases from V and 0 bases from J, with 12 bases between. The CDR3 sequence is 16 residues long. Germline loops: CDR1 SGHRS, CDR2 YFSETQ.

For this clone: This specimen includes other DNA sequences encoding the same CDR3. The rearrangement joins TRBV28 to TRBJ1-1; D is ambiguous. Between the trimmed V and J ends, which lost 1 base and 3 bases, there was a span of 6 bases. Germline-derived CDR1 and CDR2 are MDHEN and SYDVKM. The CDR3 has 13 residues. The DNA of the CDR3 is TGTGCCAGCAGTTTATCCGGATACACTGAAGCTTTCTTT. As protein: CASSLSGYTEAFF.

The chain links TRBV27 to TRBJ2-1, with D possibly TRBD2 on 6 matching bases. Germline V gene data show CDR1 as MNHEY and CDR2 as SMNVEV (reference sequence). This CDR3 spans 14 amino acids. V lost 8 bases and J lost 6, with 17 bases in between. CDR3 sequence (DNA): TGTGCCAGCCGGTTTGCGGGATATATCAATGAGCAGTTCTTC. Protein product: CASRFAGYINEQFF.

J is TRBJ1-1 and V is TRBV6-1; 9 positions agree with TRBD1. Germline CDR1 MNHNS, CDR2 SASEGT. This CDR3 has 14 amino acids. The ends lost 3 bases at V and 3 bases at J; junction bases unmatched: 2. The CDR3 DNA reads TGTGCCAGCAGTGACGACAGGGGGGACACTGAAGCTTTCTTT. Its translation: CASSDDRGDTEAFF.

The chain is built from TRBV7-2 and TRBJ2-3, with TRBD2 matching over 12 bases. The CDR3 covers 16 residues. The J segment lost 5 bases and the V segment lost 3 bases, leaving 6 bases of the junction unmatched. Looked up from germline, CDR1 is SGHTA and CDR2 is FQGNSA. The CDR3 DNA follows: TGTGCCAGCAGCTTTGCTAGCGGGAGGGCCCGAGATACGCAGTATTTT. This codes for CASSFASGRARDTQYF. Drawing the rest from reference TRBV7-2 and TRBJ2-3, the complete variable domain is GAGVSQSPSNKVTEKGKDVELRCDPISGHTALYWYRQSLGQGLEFLIYFQGNSAPDKSGLPSDRFSAERTGGSVSTLTIQRTQQEDSAVYLCASSFASGRARDTQYFGPGTRLTVL.

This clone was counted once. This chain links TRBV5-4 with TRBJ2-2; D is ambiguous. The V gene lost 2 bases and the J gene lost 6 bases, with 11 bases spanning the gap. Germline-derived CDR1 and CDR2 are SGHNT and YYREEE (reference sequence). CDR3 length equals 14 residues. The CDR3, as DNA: TGTGCCAGCAGCTTCACCGGATCGCCCGGGGAGCTGTTTTTT. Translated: CASSFTGSPGELFF.

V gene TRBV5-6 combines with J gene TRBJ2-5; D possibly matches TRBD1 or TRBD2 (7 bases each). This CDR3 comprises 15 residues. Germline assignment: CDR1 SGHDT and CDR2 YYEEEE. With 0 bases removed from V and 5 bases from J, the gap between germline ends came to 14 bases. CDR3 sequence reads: CASSLGRGGLETQYF. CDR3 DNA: TGTGCCAGCAGCTTGGGCAGGGGGGGGCTTGAGACCCAGTACTTC. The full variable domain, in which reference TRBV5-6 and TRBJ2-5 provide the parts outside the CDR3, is DAGVTQSPTHLIKTRGQQVTLRCSPKSGHDTVSWYQQALGQGPQFIFQYYEEEERQRGNFPDRFSGHQFPNYSSELNVNALLLGDSALYLCASSLGRGGLETQYFGPGTRLLVL.

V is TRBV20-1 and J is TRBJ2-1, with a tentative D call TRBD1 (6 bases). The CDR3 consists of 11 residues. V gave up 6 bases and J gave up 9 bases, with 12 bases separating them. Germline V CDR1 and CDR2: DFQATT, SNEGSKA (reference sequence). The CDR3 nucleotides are TGCAGTGCCAGTACAGGGATTGAGCAGTTCTTC. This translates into CSASTGIEQFF.

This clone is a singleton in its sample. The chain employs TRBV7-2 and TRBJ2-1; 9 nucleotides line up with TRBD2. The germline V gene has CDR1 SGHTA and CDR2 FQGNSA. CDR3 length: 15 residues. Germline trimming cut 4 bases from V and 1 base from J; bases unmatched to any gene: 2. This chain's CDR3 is CASSSAGGSYNEQFF. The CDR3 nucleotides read TGTGCCAGCAGCTCAGCGGGAGGTTCCTACAATGAGCAGTTCTTC. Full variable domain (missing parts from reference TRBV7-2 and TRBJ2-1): GAGVSQSPSNKVTEKGKDVELRCDPISGHTALYWYRQSLGQGLEFLIYFQGNSAPDKSGLPSDRFSAERTGGSVSTLTIQRTQQEDSAVYLCASSSAGGSYNEQFFGPGTRLTVL.

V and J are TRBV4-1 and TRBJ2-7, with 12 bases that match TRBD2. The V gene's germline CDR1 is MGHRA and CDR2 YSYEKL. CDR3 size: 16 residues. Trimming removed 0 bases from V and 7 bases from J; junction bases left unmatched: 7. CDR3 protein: CASSQDRLAGGREQYF. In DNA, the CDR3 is TGCGCCAGCAGCCAAGACCGGCTAGCGGGGGGGCGAGAGCAGTACTTC.

In nucleotides, the CDR3 is TGTGCCATCAGTTTCCAGCGGGAGGATACGCAGTATTTT. It codes for CAISFQREDTQYF. The rearrangement links TRBV10-3 to TRBJ2-3; 8 positions match TRBD2. There are 13 residues in the CDR3. The trim removed 5 bases at V and 6 bases at J, leaving 4 bases unmatched. The V gene's germline CDR1 is ENHRY and CDR2 SYGVKD.

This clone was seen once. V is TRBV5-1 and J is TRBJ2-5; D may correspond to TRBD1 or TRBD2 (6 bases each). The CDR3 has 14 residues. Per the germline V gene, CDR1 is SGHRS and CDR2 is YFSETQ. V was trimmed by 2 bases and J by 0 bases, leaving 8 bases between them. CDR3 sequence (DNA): TGCGCCAGCAGCTTCGGGGGCGACCAAGAGACCCAGTACTTC. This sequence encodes CASSFGGDQETQYF. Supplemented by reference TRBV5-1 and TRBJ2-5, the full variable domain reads KAGVTQTPRYLIKTRGQQVTLSCSPISGHRSVSWYQQTPGQGLQFLFEYFSETQRNKGNFPGRFSGRQFSNSRSEMNVSTLELGDSALYLCASSFGGDQETQYFGPGTRLLVL.

CDR3 sequence (DNA): TGTGCCAGCAGCCTGAGAAAGACAGGGTTCCCCACTGAAGCTTTCTTT. Amino acid sequence: CASSLRKTGFPTEAFF. The rearrangement joins TRBV7-9 to TRBJ1-1; 7 bases line up with TRBD1. The V gene's germline CDR1 is SEHNR and CDR2 FQNEAQ (reference sequence). Losses at the gene ends were 5 bases for V and 4 bases for J; bases not matched to a gene: 13. This CDR3 has 16 residues.

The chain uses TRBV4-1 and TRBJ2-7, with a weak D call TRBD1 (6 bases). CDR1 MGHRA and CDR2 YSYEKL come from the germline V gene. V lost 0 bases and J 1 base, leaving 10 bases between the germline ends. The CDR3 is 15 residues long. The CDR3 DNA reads TGCGCCAGCAGCCAAGATGGGACACTGTCCTACGAGCAGTACTTC. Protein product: CASSQDGTLSYEQYF.

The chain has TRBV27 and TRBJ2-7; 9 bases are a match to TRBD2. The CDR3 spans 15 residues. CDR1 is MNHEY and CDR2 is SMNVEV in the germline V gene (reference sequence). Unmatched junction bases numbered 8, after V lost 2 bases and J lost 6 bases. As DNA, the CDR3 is TGTGCCAGCAGTTTAAGGGTAGCGGGGGTCCGCGAGCAGTACTTC. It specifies CASSLRVAGVREQYF.

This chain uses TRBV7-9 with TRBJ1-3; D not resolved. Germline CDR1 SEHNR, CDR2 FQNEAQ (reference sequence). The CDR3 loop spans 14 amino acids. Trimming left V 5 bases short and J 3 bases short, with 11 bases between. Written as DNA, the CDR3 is TGTGCCAGCAGCGCGCAAAGTGTTGGAAACACCATATATTTT. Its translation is CASSAQSVGNTIYF.